This TCR beta chain was sequenced in a study of beta chain features in type 1 diabetes (dated by TCRdb to 2017 to 2018). A note on the overall study: No differences in mean age, gender distribution, total cell number or subset yield were found between patients and healthy donors. Across all samples, fewer than 110,000,000 sorted cells were examined, and cell number per subset correlated strongly with RNA yield. In the study, TCRB repertoires of sorted circulating CD4+ T cell subsets from recently diagnosed type 1 diabetes patients were compared with those of matched healthy donors. Whereas all 30 or so donors provided naive and central memory subsets, regulatory and stem cell-like memory subsets were isolated from just 8 patients and about 8 healthy donors. General conclusions and limits of the study: Because cDNA was sequenced instead of genomic DNA, activated cells with high expression could be over-represented, although the groups did not differ in activation or CD3 levels. Because small numbers of individuals were included in the HLA sub-analyses, any influence of HLA type on TCRB rearrangement was left unresolved. At VDJ recombination sites, patients with type 1 diabetes made fewer insertions and deleted more nucleotides, a pattern implying thymic rearrangement abnormalities. Shorter templates might have been favored by PCR, but patient and control samples were amplified and corrected together, so both groups would have been affected equally by any skew. Naive, central memory and regulatory TCRB repertoires appeared to be more alike among patients than among healthy donors. Type 1 diabetes patients showed a moderate but significant shortening of TCRB CDR3 length in all four CD4+ subsets.

A single peripheral blood draw of around 0.11 L on average was collected from each donor into heparinised tubes. Using a panel that included CD45RO, CCR7, CD25, CD127, CD95 and CD27, naive, central memory, regulatory and stem cell-like memory CD4+ T cells were sorted on a BD FACSAria II. Every sorted population had a purity above 95%. PBMCs were isolated right away by Lymphoprep density gradient centrifugation and were stained directly, without culture. So that batch effects would be minimized, each experiment stained and sorted samples in pairs, pairing one healthy donor with one patient. In the case of this clone: There is no known antigen for this receptor. No per-base quality is available; no much larger clone lies one base away.

The entire isolated RNA was reverse transcribed using the High Capacity cDNA Reverse Transcription Kit, and thus expressed TCRB transcripts were sequenced. Deep immunoSEQ sequencing was applied to naive, central memory and regulatory T cell samples, giving an average of roughly 3.6 million total reads per sample. Sorted cells were lysed in RLT buffer, and RNA was extracted using DNase-treated RNeasy Micro or Mini kits according to cell number. To prevent cross-contamination, each cell subset was processed individually, whereas patient and healthy donor samples were processed jointly. Using the immunoSEQ multiplex PCR, TCRB sequences were amplified from cDNA into 87-bp fragments spanning the CDR3 region. Sequencing of the amplicons was done on the Illumina HiSeq platform. The published analysis was carried out like this. PCR bias was corrected computationally using synthetic template baselines, and reads within Hamming distance 2 were collapsed, with unmergeable singletons discarded. Reads were aligned to IMGT to assign V, D and J genes, CDR3 length, and insertions or deletions at six rearrangement sites. Within each subset, clonotype counts were normalized to sorted cell number, after which true diversity and Gini coefficients were computed with the tcR R package. Repertoire sharing was quantified using the overlap coefficient calculated on TCRB nucleotide sequences. As a proxy for the pre-selection repertoire, out-of-frame TCRB sequences from naive cells were analyzed. Imported from immuneACCESS, the table was reduced by TCRdb to in-frame sequences with V and J called. These copies leave out some clones; in studies compared against another copy, an unresolved V gene accounts for under half, and the cause of the remainder is not known. V and J calls and clone size are given by that table; D and trimming were obtained from the DNA. The sample contains 300,000 to 400,000 clones, about 13% of them found a single time. The top ten hold roughly 0.015% of the sample.

The sequence was obtained from a young woman with type 1 diabetes. The source material was naive CD4+ T cells from blood. This sample's cell subset or site label indicates: true naive CD4+ T cells.

The nucleotide sequence is TGCAGCGTTGATATCCCGACAGGCGGGACCCAGTACTTC. Its protein reads: CSVDIPTGGTQYF. The chain is assembled from TRBV29-1 and TRBJ2-5, with a tentative D gene TRBD1 over 6 matching bases. Trimming costs V 3 bases and J 7 bases, and their ends lie 15 bases apart. From a lookup of the germline V gene, CDR1 and CDR2 are SQVTM and ANQGSEA. From cysteine to phenylalanine, the CDR3 is 13 amino acids long. The sequence is cut down to CDR3 DNA, 39 bases in frame from base 1.